These T cell receptor beta chains were read from a single sample in a study of neoadjuvant anti-PD-1 for oral cavity cancer. Measured with immunoSEQ multiplex PCR; TCRdb has only the in-frame clones, and not every one. Here the sample spans about 61,000 clones, approximately 79% being singletons. The sequenced sample was PBMCs, obtained before nivolumab (anti-PD-1) treatment. The receptor source for this set is a person between 35 and 79 years old with oral cavity squamous cell carcinoma. The CDR3 runs from the conserved cysteine through the conserved F or W. The D gene is left open where the match is weak. Expanded clones get a size class; other rows say once, few or many, or leave the size out.

>-|-|TRBJ1-6|TRBV28
CAVTGELGSPLHF
TGTGCCGTGACGGGGGAGCTAGGCTCACCCCTCCACTTT
>TRBD2|-|TRBJ2-7|TRBV30
CAWSGTSGRANYEQYF
TGTGCCTGGAGCGGGACCAGCGGGAGGGCTAATTACGAGCAGTACTTC
>-|-|TRBJ2-3|TRBV28
CASTGSTDTQYF
TGTGCCAGCACAGGGAGTACAGATACGCAGTATTTT
>-|-|TRBJ1-2|TRBV7-2
CASSLDPRVLGGYGYTF
TGTGCCAGCAGCCTCGACCCCAGGGTACTTGGGGGCTATGGCTACACCTTC
>-|-|TRBJ1-1|TRBV11-2
CASSILTAGYTEAFF
TGTGCCAGCAGCATTCTAACAGCAGGGTACACTGAAGCTTTCTTT
>-|-|TRBJ2-7|TRBV10-2
CASTTEPFYEQYF
TGCGCCAGCACGACAGAACCGTTCTACGAGCAGTACTTC
>-|once|TRBJ2-3|TRBV10-3
CAISLALSQSTDTQYF
TGTGCCATCAGTCTAGCCCTAAGCCAATCCACAGATACGCAGTATTTT
>-|-|TRBJ1-4|TRBV7-9
CASSQTAQGEKLFF
TGTGCCAGCTCCCAGACGGCCCAAGGGGAAAAACTGTTTTTT
>-|-|TRBJ1-1|TRBV18
CASSPAGGTNTEAFF
TGTGCCAGCTCACCAGCTGGGGGGACGAACACTGAAGCTTTCTTT
>TRBD1|-|TRBJ1-1|TRBV6-6
CASKGQGWPEAFF
TGTGCCAGCAAGGGACAGGGATGGCCTGAAGCTTTCTTT
>TRBD2|-|TRBJ2-3|TRBV29-1
CSAGLAGGGTDTQYF
TGCAGCGCTGGACTAGCGGGAGGAGGCACAGATACGCAGTATTTT
>-|-|TRBJ1-5|TRBV28
CASSETGGGQPQHF
TGTGCCAGCAGTGAAACGGGGGGGGGCCAGCCCCAGCATTTT
>-|-|TRBJ2-3|TRBV7-2
CASSPPARTSTDTQYF
TGTGCCAGCAGCCCCCCTGCGCGGACTAGCACAGATACGCAGTATTTT
>TRBD2|-|TRBJ2-1|TRBV29-1
CSVASGSGYNEQFF
TGCAGCGTTGCTAGCGGGAGTGGGTACAATGAGCAGTTCTTC
>-|-|TRBJ2-2|TRBV5-6
CASSLANTGELFF
TGTGCCAGCAGCTTGGCGAACACCGGGGAGCTGTTTTTT
>-|-|TRBJ1-1|TRBV2
CASSRGKEMNTEAFF
TGTGCCAGCAGTCGTGGGAAGGAGATGAACACTGAAGCTTTCTTT
>TRBD1|once|TRBJ2-7|TRBV27
CASKGDRGSYEQYF
TGTGCCAGCAAGGGAGACAGGGGGTCCTACGAGCAGTACTTC
>TRBD1|-|TRBJ1-6|TRBV19
CATKGQRNSPLHF
TGTGCCACCAAGGGACAGCGGAATTCACCCCTCCACTTT
>-|-|TRBJ1-1|TRBV5-1
CASSARGPMNTEAFF
TGCGCCAGCAGCGCCCGGGGGCCAATGAACACTGAAGCTTTCTTT
>-|-|TRBJ2-5|TRBV10-2
CASSRDGGTVRETQYF
TGCGCCAGCAGCCGAGACGGCGGGACCGTCCGGGAGACCCAGTACTTC
>TRBD1|-|TRBJ1-5|TRBV30
CAWTTGQGNQPQHF
TGTGCCTGGACCACCGGACAGGGCAATCAGCCCCAGCATTTT
>TRBD1|-|TRBJ1-2|TRBV2
CASSRTGVGYTF
TGTGCCAGCAGCCGGACAGGGGTTGGCTACACCTTC
>TRBD1|-|TRBJ2-3|TRBV27
CASSYRGDTQYF
TGTGCCAGCAGTTACAGGGGGGATACGCAGTATTTT
>-|few|TRBJ1-2|TRBV6-5
CASSYGQEVYGYTF
TGTGCCAGCAGTTACGGGCAGGAGGTGTATGGCTACACCTTC
>-|-|TRBJ2-5|TRBV6-1
CASRVKQEDGQYF
TGTGCCAGCAGGGTCAAACAGGAGGACGGCCAGTACTTC
>-|once|TRBJ2-1|TRBV28
CASSLAVGSYNEQFF
TGTGCCAGCAGTTTAGCGGTTGGCTCCTACAATGAGCAGTTCTTC
>TRBD1|many|TRBJ2-5|TRBV12-5
CASGLGQGVSETQYF
TGTGCTAGTGGTTTGGGGCAGGGGGTGTCAGAGACCCAGTACTTC
>-|-|TRBJ1-1|TRBV4-2
CASSQEGTIKGEAFF
TGTGCCAGCAGCCAAGAAGGTACCATCAAGGGTGAAGCTTTCTTT
>-|-|TRBJ2-7|TRBV5-1
CASSLALYYEQYF
TGCGCCAGCAGCTTGGCACTCTACTACGAGCAGTACTTC
>-|-|TRBJ1-1|TRBV7-2
CASSLRGPQNTEAFF
TGTGCCAGCAGCTTGCGGGGGCCGCAAAACACTGAAGCTTTCTTT
>TRBD1|-|TRBJ1-1|TRBV10-3
CAISPGQRVGEAFF
TGTGCCATCAGCCCGGGACAGCGGGTGGGTGAAGCTTTCTTT
>-|few|TRBJ2-3|TRBV4-2
CASSQESPPRTDTQYF
TGTGCCAGCAGCCAAGAAAGTCCGCCGCGCACAGATACGCAGTATTTT
>-|-|TRBJ2-6|TRBV2
CASSEGSISGANVLTF
TGTGCCAGCAGTGAGGGGAGCATCTCTGGGGCCAACGTCCTGACTTTC
>TRBD2|-|TRBJ2-5|TRBV7-8
CASSPGSGSWETQYF
TGTGCCAGCAGCCCAGGGAGCGGGAGCTGGGAGACCCAGTACTTC
>-|once|TRBJ1-5|TRBV11-2
CASSLAGRHQPQHF
TGTGCCAGCAGCTTAGCGGGAAGGCATCAGCCCCAGCATTTT
>-|-|TRBJ1-3|TRBV5-1
CASSLAGTRENTIYF
TGCGCCAGCAGCTTGGCGGGGACAAGGGAGAACACCATATATTTT
>-|-|TRBJ1-3|TRBV25-1
CASSFGREPRNTIYF
TGTGCCAGCAGTTTCGGACGGGAACCGAGAAACACCATATATTTT
>TRBD2|-|TRBJ2-3|TRBV5-1
CASSSLAGRSDTQYF
TGCGCCAGCAGCTCCTTAGCGGGGAGGTCAGATACGCAGTATTTT
>-|-|TRBJ2-7|TRBV11-2
CASSSLGGGRPYEQYF
TGTGCCAGCAGCTCTCTAGGAGGAGGGCGGCCCTACGAGCAGTACTTC
>-|-|TRBJ2-3|TRBV5-6
CASSSGPSTDTQYF
TGTGCCAGCAGCTCCGGACCCAGCACAGATACGCAGTATTTT
>-|-|TRBJ1-3|TRBV9
CASSEGGRVFSSGNTIYF
TGTGCCAGCAGCGAGGGGGGCAGGGTCTTTTCCTCTGGAAACACCATATATTTT
>TRBD1|once|TRBJ1-3|TRBV19
CASSRQPGQTNTIYF
TGTGCCAGTAGTCGACAGCCGGGACAGACAAACACCATATATTTT
>-|-|TRBJ1-1|TRBV28
CASSFHTEAFF
TGTGCCAGCAGTTTTCACACTGAAGCTTTCTTT
>-|-|TRBJ2-7|TRBV10-3
CAISDGTHYEQYF
TGTGCCATCAGTGATGGGACTCACTACGAGCAGTACTTC
>-|-|TRBJ1-5|TRBV28
CASSQLTQVPGPQHF
TGTGCCAGCAGTCAACTAACACAGGTACCCGGGCCCCAGCATTTT
>-|-|TRBJ1-1|TRBV28
CASQSQAFF
TGTGCCAGCCAGTCCCAAGCTTTCTTT
>TRBD2|-|TRBJ2-1|TRBV10-3
CAISEYSGGGRNEQFF
TGTGCCATCAGTGAATACTCGGGCGGGGGTAGGAATGAGCAGTTCTTC
>-|-|TRBJ1-4|TRBV14
CASSQEQGSYEKLFF
TGTGCCAGCAGCCAAGAGCAGGGGAGTTATGAAAAACTGTTTTTT
>-|-|TRBJ2-7|TRBV6-1
CASTGALPREQYF
TGTGCCAGCACCGGGGCCCTCCCGAGGGAGCAGTACTTC
>TRBD2|once|TRBJ2-3|TRBV2
CASRFLAGGTDTQYF
TGTGCCAGCAGATTCCTAGCGGGAGGGACAGATACGCAGTATTTT
>-|-|TRBJ1-1|TRBV13
CASSFTGNTEAFF
TGTGCCAGCAGCTTTACGGGAAACACTGAAGCTTTCTTT
>TRBD1|-|TRBJ1-1|TRBV11-2
CASSLGQFNTEAFF
TGTGCCAGCAGCTTGGGACAGTTTAACACTGAAGCTTTCTTT
>-|-|TRBJ1-6|TRBV6-1
CASSLDILGNSPLHF
TGTGCCAGCAGTTTAGACATCCTCGGGAATTCACCCCTCCACTTT
>TRBD2|once|TRBJ2-7|TRBV9
CASSPGTSGTYEQYF
TGTGCCAGCAGCCCCGGGACTAGCGGAACCTACGAGCAGTACTTC